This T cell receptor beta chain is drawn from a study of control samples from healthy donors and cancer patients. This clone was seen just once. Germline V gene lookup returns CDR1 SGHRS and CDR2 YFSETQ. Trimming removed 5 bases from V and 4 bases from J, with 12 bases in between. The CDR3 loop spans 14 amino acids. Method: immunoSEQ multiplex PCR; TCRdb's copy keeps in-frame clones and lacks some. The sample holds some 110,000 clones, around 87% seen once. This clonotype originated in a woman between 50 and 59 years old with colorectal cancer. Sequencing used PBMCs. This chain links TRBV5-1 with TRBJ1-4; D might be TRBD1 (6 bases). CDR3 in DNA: TGCGCCAGCAGTCCAAGACAGGATAATGAAAAACTGTTTTTT. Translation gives CASSPRQDNEKLFF. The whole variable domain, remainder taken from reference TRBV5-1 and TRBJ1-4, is KAGVTQTPRYLIKTRGQQVTLSCSPISGHRSVSWYQQTPGQGLQFLFEYFSETQRNKGNFPGRFSGRQFSNSRSEMNVSTLELGDSALYLCASSPRQDNEKLFFGSGTQLSVL.